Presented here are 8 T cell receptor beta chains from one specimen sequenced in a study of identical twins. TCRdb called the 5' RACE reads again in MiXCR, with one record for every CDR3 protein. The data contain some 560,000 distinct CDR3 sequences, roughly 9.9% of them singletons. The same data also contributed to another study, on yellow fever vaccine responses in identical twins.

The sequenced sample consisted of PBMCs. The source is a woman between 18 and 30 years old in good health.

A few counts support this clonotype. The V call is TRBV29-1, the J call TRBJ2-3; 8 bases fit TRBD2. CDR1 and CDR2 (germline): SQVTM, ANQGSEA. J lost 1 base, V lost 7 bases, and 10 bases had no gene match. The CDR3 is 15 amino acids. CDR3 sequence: CSGLTSGARTDTQYF. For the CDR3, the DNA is TGCAGCGGCCTAACTAGCGGAGCTCGCACAGATACGCAGTATTTT.

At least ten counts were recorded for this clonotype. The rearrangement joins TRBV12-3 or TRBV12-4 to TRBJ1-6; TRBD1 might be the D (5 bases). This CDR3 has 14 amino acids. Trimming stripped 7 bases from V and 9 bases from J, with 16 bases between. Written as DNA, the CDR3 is TGTGCCAGCACCTTGGGGACCCTGGGTTCACCCCTCCACTTT. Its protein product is CASTLGTLGSPLHF.

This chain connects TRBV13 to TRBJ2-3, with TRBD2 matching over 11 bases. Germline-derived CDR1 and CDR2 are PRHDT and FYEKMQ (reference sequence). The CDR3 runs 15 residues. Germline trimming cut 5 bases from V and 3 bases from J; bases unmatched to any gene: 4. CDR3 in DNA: TGTGCCAGCAGCCCTAGCGGGGGGCTAACAGATACGCAGTATTTT. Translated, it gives CASSPSGGLTDTQYF.

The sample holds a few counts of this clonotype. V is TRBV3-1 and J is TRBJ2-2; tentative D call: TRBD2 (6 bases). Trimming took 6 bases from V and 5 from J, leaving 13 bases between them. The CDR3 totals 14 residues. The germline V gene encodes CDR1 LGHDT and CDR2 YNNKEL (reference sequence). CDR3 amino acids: CASSPGAKTGELFF. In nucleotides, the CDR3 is TGTGCCAGCAGTCCGGGAGCAAAGACCGGGGAGCTGTTTTTT.

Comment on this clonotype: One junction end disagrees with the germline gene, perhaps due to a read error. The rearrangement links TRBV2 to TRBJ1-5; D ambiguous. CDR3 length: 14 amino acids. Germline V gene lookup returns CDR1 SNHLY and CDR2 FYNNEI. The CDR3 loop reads CASSEDREAQHQHF. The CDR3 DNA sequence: TGTGCCAGCAGTGAGGATAGGGAGGCTCAGCACCAGCATTTT. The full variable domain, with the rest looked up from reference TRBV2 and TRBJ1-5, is EPEVTQTPSHQVTQMGQEVILRCVPISNHLYFYWYRQILGQKVEFLVSFYNNEISEKSEIFDDQFSVERPDGSNFTLKIRSTKLEDSAMYFCASSEDREAQHQHFGDGTRLSIL.

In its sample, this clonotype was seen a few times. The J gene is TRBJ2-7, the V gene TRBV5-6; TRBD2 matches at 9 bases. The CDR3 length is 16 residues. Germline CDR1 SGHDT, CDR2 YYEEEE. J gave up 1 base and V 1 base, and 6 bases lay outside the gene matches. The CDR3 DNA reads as TGTGCCAGCAGCTTGATCGGCGGGGGGGTATCCTACGAGCAGTACTTC. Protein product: CASSLIGGGVSYEQYF.

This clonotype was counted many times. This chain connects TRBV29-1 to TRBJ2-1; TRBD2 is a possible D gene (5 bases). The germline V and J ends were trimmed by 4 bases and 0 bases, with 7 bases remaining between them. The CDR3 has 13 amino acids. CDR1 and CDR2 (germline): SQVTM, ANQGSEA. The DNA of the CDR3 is TGCAGCGTTGTAGGAGGCTCCTACAATGAGCAGTTCTTC. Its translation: CSVVGGSYNEQFF.

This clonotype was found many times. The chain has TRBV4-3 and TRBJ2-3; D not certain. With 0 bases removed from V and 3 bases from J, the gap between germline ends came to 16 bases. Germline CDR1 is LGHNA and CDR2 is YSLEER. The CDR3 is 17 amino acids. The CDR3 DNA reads TGCGCCAGCAGCCAAGAACCGTGGTCATACAAGACAGATACGCAGTATTTT. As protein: CASSQEPWSYKTDTQYF.